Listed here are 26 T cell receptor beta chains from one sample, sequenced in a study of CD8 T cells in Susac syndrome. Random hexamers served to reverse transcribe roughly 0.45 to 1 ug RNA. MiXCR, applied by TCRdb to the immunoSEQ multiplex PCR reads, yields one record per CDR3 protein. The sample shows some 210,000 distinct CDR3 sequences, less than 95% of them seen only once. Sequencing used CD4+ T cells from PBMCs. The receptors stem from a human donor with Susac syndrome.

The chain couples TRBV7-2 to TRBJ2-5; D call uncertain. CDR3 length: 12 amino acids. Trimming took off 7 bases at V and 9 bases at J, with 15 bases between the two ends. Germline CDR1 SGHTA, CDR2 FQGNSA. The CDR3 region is CASKLGPSSQYF. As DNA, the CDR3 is TGTGCCAGCAAGCTTGGACCGAGCTCCCAGTACTTC.

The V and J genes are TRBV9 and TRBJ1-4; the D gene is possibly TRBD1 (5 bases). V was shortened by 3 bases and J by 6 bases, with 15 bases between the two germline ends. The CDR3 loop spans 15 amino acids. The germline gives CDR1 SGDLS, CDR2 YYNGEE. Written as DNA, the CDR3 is TGTGCCAGCAGCGAGGGCGACAGCCGTGATGAAAAACTGTTTTTT. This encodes CASSEGDSRDEKLFF.

CDR3 amino acids: CSARAILAGDFETQYF. In DNA form, the CDR3 reads TGCAGTGCTAGAGCTATACTAGCGGGGGATTTCGAGACCCAGTACTTC. V usage is TRBV20-1 and J usage is TRBJ2-5; 11 positions agree with TRBD2. The V gene's germline CDR1 is DFQATT and CDR2 SNEGSKA (reference sequence). Trimming cost V 1 base and J 5 bases; bases outside gene matches: 9. CDR3 length: 16 amino acids.

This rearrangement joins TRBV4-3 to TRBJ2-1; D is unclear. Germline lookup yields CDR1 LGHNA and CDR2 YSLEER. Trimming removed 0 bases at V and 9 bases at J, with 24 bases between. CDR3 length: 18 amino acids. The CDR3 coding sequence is TGCGCCAGCAGCCAAGATTCAGGTTCAGGCGCCGGTCGAGGTGAGCAGTTCTTC. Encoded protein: CASSQDSGSGAGRGEQFF.

CDR3 residues: CASSPRRDSGEAFF. The DNA for the CDR3 is TGTGCCAGCAGCCCTAGGAGGGACAGTGGGGAAGCTTTCTTT. The genes are TRBV7-9 and TRBJ1-1; TRBD1 matches 7 bases. The CDR3 spans 14 residues. Germline lookup yields CDR1 SEHNR and CDR2 FQNEAQ (reference sequence). V lost 5 bases, J lost 8 bases, and 11 bases stayed unmatched.

CDR3 amino acids: CASRSKGFGNIPLQPQHF. The CDR3 DNA follows: TGTGCCAGCAGGTCGAAGGGTTTTGGGAATATCCCACTACAGCCCCAGCATTTT. J is TRBJ1-5 and V is TRBV6-2 or TRBV6-3; D unclear. Germline CDR1 reads MNHEY; CDR2 reads SVGEGT. The length of the CDR3 is 18 residues. V was cut by 6 bases and J by 7 bases, with 28 bases left in between.

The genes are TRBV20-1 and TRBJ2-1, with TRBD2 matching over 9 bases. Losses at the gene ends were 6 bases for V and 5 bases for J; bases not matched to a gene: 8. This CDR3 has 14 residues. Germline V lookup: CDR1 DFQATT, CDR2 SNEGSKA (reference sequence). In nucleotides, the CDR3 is TGCAGTGCGAAAGCGGGGGGATACCACAATGAGCAGTTCTTC. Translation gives CSAKAGGYHNEQFF.

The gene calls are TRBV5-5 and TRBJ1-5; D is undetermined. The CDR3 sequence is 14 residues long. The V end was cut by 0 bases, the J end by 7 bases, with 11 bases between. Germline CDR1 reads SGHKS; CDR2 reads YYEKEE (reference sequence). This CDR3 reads CASSLEAPFQPQHF. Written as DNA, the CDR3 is TGTGCCAGCAGCTTGGAGGCGCCATTCCAGCCCCAGCATTTT. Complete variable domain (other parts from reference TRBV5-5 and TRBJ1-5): DAGVTQSPTHLIKTRGQQVTLRCSPISGHKSVSWYQQVLGQGPQFIFQYYEKEERGRGNFPDRFSARQFPNYSSELNVNALLLGDSALYLCASSLEAPFQPQHFGDGTRLSIL.

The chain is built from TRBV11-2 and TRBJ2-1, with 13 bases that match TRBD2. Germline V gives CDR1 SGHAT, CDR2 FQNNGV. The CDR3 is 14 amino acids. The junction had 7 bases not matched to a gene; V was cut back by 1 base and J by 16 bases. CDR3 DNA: TGTGCCAGCAGCTTAGCCCCACTAGCGGGGGGGCAATTCTTC. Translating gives CASSLAPLAGGQFF.

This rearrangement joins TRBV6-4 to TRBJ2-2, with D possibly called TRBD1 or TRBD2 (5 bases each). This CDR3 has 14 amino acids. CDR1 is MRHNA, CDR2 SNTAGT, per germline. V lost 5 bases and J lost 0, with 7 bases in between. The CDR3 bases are TGTGCCAGCAGTCTGGGACCGAACACCGGGGAGCTGTTTTTT. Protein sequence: CASSLGPNTGELFF.

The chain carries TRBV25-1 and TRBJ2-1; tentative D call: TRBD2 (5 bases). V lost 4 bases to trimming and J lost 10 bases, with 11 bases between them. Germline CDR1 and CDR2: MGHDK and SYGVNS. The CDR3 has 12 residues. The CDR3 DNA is TGTGCCAGCAGTGGCTCGGGGTACGAGCAGTTCTTC. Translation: CASSGSGYEQFF.

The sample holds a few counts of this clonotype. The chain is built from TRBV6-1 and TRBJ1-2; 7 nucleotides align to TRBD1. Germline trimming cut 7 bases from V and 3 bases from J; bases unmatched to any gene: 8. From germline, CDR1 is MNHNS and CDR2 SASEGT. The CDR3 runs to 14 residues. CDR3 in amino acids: CASTRGTGDYGYTF. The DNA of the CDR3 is TGTGCCAGCACCCGAGGCACAGGGGACTATGGCTACACCTTC.

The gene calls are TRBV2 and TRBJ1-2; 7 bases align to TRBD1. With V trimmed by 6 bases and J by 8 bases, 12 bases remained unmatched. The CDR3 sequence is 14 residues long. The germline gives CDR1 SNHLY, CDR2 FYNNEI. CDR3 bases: TGTGCCAGCAGCCTAACAGGGGTAGCCGGCGGCTACACCTTC. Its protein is CASSLTGVAGGYTF. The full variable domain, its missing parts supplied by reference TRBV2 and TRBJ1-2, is EPEVTQTPSHQVTQMGQEVILRCVPISNHLYFYWYRQILGQKVEFLVSFYNNEISEKSEIFDDQFSVERPDGSNFTLKIRSTKLEDSAMYFCASSLTGVAGGYTFGSGTRLTVV.

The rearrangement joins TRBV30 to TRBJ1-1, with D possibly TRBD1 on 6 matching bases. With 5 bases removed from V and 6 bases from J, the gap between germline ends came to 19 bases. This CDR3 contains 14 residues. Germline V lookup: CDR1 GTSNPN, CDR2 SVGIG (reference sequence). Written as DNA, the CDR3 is TGTGCCTGGTGCGCTTTAGGGGGGGTCGCTGAAGCTTTCTTT. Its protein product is CAWCALGGVAEAFF.

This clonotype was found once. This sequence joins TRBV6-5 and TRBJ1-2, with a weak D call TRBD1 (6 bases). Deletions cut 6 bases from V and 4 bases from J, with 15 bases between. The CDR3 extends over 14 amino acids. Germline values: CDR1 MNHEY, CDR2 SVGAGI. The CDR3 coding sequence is TGTGCCAGCAGCTCCCTCGGACAGTTCTATGGCTACACCTTC. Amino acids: CASSSLGQFYGYTF.

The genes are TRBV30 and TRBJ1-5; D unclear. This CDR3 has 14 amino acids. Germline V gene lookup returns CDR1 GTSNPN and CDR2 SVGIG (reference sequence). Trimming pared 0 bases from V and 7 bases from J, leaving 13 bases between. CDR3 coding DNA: TGTGCCTGGAGTGTCATGAGGTCTAGCCAGCCCCAGCATTTT. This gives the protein CAWSVMRSSQPQHF.

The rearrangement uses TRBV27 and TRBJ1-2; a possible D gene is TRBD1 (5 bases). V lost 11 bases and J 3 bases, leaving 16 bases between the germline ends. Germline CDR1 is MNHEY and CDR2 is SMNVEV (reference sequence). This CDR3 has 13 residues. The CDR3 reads CAAGTPIHYGYTF. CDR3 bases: TGTGCCGCCGGGACCCCAATTCACTATGGCTACACCTTC.

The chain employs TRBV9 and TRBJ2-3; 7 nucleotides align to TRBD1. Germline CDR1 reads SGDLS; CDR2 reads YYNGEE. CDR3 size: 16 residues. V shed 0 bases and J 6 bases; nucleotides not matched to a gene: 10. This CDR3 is CASSVEADRDGDTQYF. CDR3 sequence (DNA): TGTGCCAGCAGCGTAGAAGCCGACAGGGACGGGGATACGCAGTATTTT.

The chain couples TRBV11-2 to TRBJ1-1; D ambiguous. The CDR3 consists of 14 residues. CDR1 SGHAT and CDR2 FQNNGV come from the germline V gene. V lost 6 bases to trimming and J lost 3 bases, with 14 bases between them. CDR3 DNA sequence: TGTGCCAGCAGACCCACTGGACGGTACACTGAAGCTTTCTTT. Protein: CASRPTGRYTEAFF.

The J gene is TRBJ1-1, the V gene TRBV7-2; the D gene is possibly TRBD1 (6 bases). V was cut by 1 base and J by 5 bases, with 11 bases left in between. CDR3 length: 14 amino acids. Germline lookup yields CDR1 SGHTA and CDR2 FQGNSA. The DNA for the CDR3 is TGTGCCAGCAGCTTAGATCCACAGGGTACTGAAGCTTTCTTT. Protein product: CASSLDPQGTEAFF.

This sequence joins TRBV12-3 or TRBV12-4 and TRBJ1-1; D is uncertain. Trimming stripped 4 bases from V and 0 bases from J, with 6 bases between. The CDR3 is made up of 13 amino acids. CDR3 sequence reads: CASSSELNTEAFF. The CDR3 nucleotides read TGTGCCAGCAGTTCCGAGTTGAACACTGAAGCTTTCTTT.

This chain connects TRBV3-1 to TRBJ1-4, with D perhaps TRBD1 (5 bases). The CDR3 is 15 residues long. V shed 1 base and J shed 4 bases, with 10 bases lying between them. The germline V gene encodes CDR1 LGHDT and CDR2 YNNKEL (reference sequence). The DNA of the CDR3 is TGTGCCAGCAGCCAAGGCCCGACAGATAATGAAAAACTGTTTTTT. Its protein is CASSQGPTDNEKLFF.

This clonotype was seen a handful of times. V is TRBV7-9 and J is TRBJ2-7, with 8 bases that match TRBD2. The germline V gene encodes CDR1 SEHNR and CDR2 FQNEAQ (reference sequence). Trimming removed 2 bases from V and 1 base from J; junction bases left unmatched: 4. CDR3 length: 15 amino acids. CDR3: CASSLSGGGSYEQYF. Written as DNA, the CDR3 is TGTGCCAGCAGCTTATCCGGGGGGGGATCCTACGAGCAGTACTTC.

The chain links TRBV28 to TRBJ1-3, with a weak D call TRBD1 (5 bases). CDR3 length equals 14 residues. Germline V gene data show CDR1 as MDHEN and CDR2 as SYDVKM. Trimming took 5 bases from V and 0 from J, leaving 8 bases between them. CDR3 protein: CASSPQVSGNTIYF. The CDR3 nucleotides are TGTGCCAGCAGTCCACAGGTCTCTGGAAACACCATATATTTT.

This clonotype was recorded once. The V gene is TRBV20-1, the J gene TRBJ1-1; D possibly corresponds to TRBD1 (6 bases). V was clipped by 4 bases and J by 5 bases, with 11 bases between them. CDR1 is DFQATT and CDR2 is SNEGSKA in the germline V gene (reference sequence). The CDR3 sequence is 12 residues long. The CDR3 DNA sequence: TGCAGTGCTACCCACAGGGAAACTGAAGCTTTCTTT. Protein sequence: CSATHRETEAFF.

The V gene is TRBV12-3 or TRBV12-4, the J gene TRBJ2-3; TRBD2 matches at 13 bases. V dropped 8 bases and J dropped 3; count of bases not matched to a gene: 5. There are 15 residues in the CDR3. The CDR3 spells CASLQTSGGTDTQYF. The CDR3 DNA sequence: TGTGCCAGCCTCCAGACTAGCGGGGGGACAGATACGCAGTATTTT.